Below, 20 T cell receptor beta chains from the same sample are listed, as sequenced in a study of cytomegalovirus exposure and HLA in healthy donors. In the PCR, 60 Vbeta and 13 Jbeta primers were used. TCRdb keeps only in-frame clones here, not all; method: immunoSEQ multiplex PCR. The sample lists around 200,000 clones; 70% were seen once. The sample was PBMCs. The receptors originated from a man aged 40-49 years in good health and CMV-seropositive.

The chain couples TRBV18 to TRBJ1-4; no clear D gene. V was trimmed by 2 bases and J by 6 bases, leaving 7 bases between them. The CDR3 consists of 13 residues. The germline CDR1 and CDR2 sequences are KGHSH and LQKENI. The DNA for the CDR3 is TGTGCCAGCTCACCAGGGAGAGATGAAAAACTGTTTTTT. Its translation: CASSPGRDEKLFF.

The rearrangement uses TRBV7-9 and TRBJ1-1, with D perhaps matching TRBD1 (5 bases). CDR1 is SEHNR and CDR2 is FQNEAQ in the germline V gene (reference sequence). The V end was cut by 2 bases, the J end by 0 bases, with 10 bases between. CDR3 length equals 15 residues. The CDR3 DNA reads as TGTGCCAGCAGCTTACTTCAGGGTCTGAACACTGAAGCTTTCTTT. This translates into CASSLLQGLNTEAFF.

This sequence joins TRBV6-1 and TRBJ2-1, with D maybe TRBD1 (6 bases). Per the germline V gene, CDR1 is MNHNS and CDR2 is SASEGT. With 4 bases removed from V and 9 bases from J, the gap between germline ends came to 25 bases. CDR3 length equals 17 residues. The CDR3 nucleotides are TGTGCCAGCAGTGTTCTCCTGACAGGCCGACCCCATGGTGAGCAGTTCTTC. Protein product: CASSVLLTGRPHGEQFF.

J is TRBJ2-7 and V is TRBV5-1; 9 nucleotides match TRBD1. Per the germline V gene, CDR1 is SGHRS and CDR2 is YFSETQ. The CDR3 is made up of 13 amino acids. The junction had 4 bases not matched to a gene; V was cut back by 4 bases and J by 5 bases. This CDR3 reads CASSPQGANEQYF. CDR3 bases: TGCGCCAGCAGCCCACAGGGGGCCAACGAGCAGTACTTC.

The chain recombines TRBV5-4 with TRBJ2-3, with TRBD1 matching 9 bases. The CDR3 consists of 14 residues. The trim removed 2 bases at V and 6 bases at J, leaving 4 bases unmatched. CDR1 SGHNT and CDR2 YYREEE come from the germline V gene (reference sequence). The CDR3 loop reads CASSFGTGRDTQYF. The CDR3 coding sequence is TGTGCCAGCAGCTTCGGGACAGGGCGGGATACGCAGTATTTT.

J is TRBJ1-3 and V is TRBV5-1, with 8 nucleotides matching TRBD1. This CDR3 region has 14 residues. Trimming at V came to 4 bases and at J to 7 bases, leaving 7 bases not matched to a gene. Germline V gives CDR1 SGHRS, CDR2 YFSETQ. DNA for the CDR3: TGCGCCAGCAGCCTCCGACAGGGGCACAACACCATATATTTT. This codes for CASSLRQGHNTIYF.

The chain joins TRBV11-2 to TRBJ2-7; 8 nucleotides match TRBD1. The CDR3 spans 14 residues. V lost 3 bases, J lost 7 bases, and 8 bases stayed unmatched. Germline CDR1 and CDR2: SGHAT and FQNNGV. This CDR3 reads CASSFRTGSEEQYF. CDR3 DNA sequence: TGTGCCAGCAGCTTTAGGACAGGGTCGGAAGAGCAGTACTTC.

V is TRBV9 and J is TRBJ2-3, with 7 bases aligning to TRBD2. Per germline, CDR1 SGDLS and CDR2 YYNGEE. Trimming took 0 bases from V and 5 from J; bases not matched to a gene: 12. This CDR3 region has 17 residues. The chain's CDR3 is CASSVGQETGGRDTQYF. The CDR3 coding sequence is TGTGCCAGCAGCGTAGGGCAGGAGACGGGGGGTCGAGATACGCAGTATTTT.

V and J are TRBV4-3 and TRBJ2-2; D call uncertain. Germline CDR1 and CDR2: LGHNA and YSLEER. The V gene lost 2 bases and the J gene lost 6 bases, with 4 bases spanning the gap. The CDR3 covers 12 residues. The DNA for the CDR3 is TGCGCCAGCAGCCAACTCCCCGGGGAGCTGTTTTTT. Translation gives CASSQLPGELFF.

This clone was seen just once. The chain's CDR3 is CASSQLTSQGNTIYF. CDR3 in DNA: TGCGCCAGCAGCCAGCTGACATCGCAGGGAAACACCATATATTTT. The chain carries TRBV4-1 and TRBJ1-3; D unresolved. Germline V gene lookup returns CDR1 MGHRA and CDR2 YSYEKL. This CDR3 has 15 residues. V was cut by 3 bases and J by 4 bases, with 13 bases left in between.

The rearrangement uses TRBV7-9 and TRBJ1-2; perhaps TRBD1 as D (5 bases). The length of the CDR3 is 14 residues. Germline assignment: CDR1 SEHNR and CDR2 FQNEAQ (reference sequence). Trimming took off 3 bases at V and 4 bases at J, with 12 bases between the two ends. The CDR3 here is CASSFKAGIYGYTF. CDR3 in DNA: TGTGCCAGCAGCTTTAAGGCAGGGATCTATGGCTACACCTTC.

This clone turned up a few times. The gene calls are TRBV19 and TRBJ2-5; 9 positions agree with TRBD1. Germline loops: CDR1 LNHDA, CDR2 SQIVND (reference sequence). V lost 3 bases and J lost 3; bases outside the gene matches: 5. This CDR3 is 15 amino acids long. The CDR3 sequence: CASSITGTGKETQYF. The CDR3 DNA reads as TGTGCCAGTAGTATTACCGGGACAGGGAAAGAGACCCAGTACTTC.

This clone was detected a few times. The chain has TRBV19 and TRBJ2-7; no clear D. CDR1 is LNHDA, CDR2 SQIVND, per germline (reference sequence). This CDR3 has 15 residues. Trimming cost V 5 bases and J 7 bases, with 21 bases left between them. The CDR3 is CASSPRLGSPLEQYF. Written as DNA, the CDR3 is TGTGCCAGTAGTCCCCGCCTCGGGTCCCCATTGGAGCAGTACTTC.

The chain carries TRBV19 and TRBJ2-1, with D maybe TRBD1 (6 bases). This CDR3 contains 16 residues. Germline V gene lookup returns CDR1 LNHDA and CDR2 SQIVND (reference sequence). Deletions cut 2 bases from V and 4 bases from J, with 15 bases between. Here the CDR3 reads CASSIYGRGGYNEQFF. The CDR3 bases are TGTGCCAGTAGTATATACGGCAGAGGGGGTTACAATGAGCAGTTCTTC.

The V gene is TRBV13, the J gene TRBJ2-1; D ambiguous. Trimming removed 4 bases from V and 4 bases from J, with 17 bases in between. This CDR3 spans 16 amino acids. Germline V lookup: CDR1 PRHDT, CDR2 FYEKMQ (reference sequence). The CDR3 DNA sequence: TGTGCCAGCAGCTCCCGAAGGCGGCCCCCATACAATGAGCAGTTCTTC. Translated, it gives CASSSRRRPPYNEQFF.

The chain links TRBV14 to TRBJ1-2; D remains ambiguous. Trimming cost V 0 bases and J 7 bases, with 9 bases left between them. Per germline, CDR1 SGHDN and CDR2 FVKESK. The CDR3 is made up of 13 amino acids. In nucleotides, the CDR3 is TGTGCCAGCAGCCAAGATCTCGGTTCTGGCTACACCTTC. Protein sequence: CASSQDLGSGYTF.

J is TRBJ1-4 and V is TRBV28, with 8 positions matching TRBD1. CDR1 is MDHEN and CDR2 is SYDVKM in the germline V gene. CDR3 length equals 16 residues. The V segment lost 2 bases and the J segment 7 bases; nucleotides outside the gene matches: 9. CDR3 in DNA: TGTGCCAGCAGTTTACTCCTGTCGGACAGGGCTGAAAAACTGTTTTTT. Its protein product is CASSLLLSDRAEKLFF.

This chain joins TRBV7-6 and TRBJ2-1, with 7 bases that match TRBD2. V shed 3 bases, J shed 10 bases, and the junction held 6 bases outside the gene matches. The CDR3 extends over 13 amino acids. Germline lookup yields CDR1 SGHVS and CDR2 FNYEAQ. CDR3 in DNA: TGTGCCAGCAGCTTTCGGGGGGTCGGAGAGCAGTTCTTC. This gives the protein CASSFRGVGEQFF.

Worth noting for this clone: Other DNA variants within this sample encode the same CDR3. The chain has TRBV2 and TRBJ2-3, with 13 bases matching TRBD2. The CDR3 totals 15 residues. Germline loops: CDR1 SNHLY, CDR2 FYNNEI. With V trimmed by 5 bases and J by 3 bases, 2 bases remained unmatched. CDR3 loop: CASSLLAGGTDTQYF. The CDR3 DNA sequence: TGTGCCAGCAGTCTACTAGCGGGGGGGACAGATACGCAGTATTTT.

J is TRBJ1-4 and V is TRBV4-1, with D tentatively TRBD1 (6 bases). This CDR3 has 18 amino acids. V was trimmed by 5 bases and J by 2 bases, leaving 21 bases between them. Germline CDR1 and CDR2: MGHRA and YSYEKL. CDR3 protein: CASSEVEGGGLTNEKLFF. In DNA, the CDR3 is TGCGCCAGCAGCGAGGTAGAAGGGGGAGGGTTGACTAATGAAAAACTGTTTTTT.